A selection of T cell receptor beta chains follows, all from one sample in a study of human T cells and chemical hapten exposure. TCRdb reanalysed the RACE reads using MiXCR and keeps one entry per CDR3 protein. Of about 360,000 distinct CDR3 sequences listed, approximately 5% are singletons. The source was whole blood, collected in connection with sensitization to the hapten diphenylcyclopropenone (DPC). The receptor set was obtained from a woman aged 45-60 years with alopecia areata. Some clones in this sample may be carry-over from other donors' samples. Both conserved end residues are part of each CDR3. D genes are given only for firm matches. A clone size is listed for some rows: how often the clone was seen (once, few, many), or a class if it is expanded.

D gene	V gene	CDR3 length	J gene	clone size	CDR3 DNA	CDR3 protein
TRBD1	TRBV3-1	18	TRBJ2-2	many	TGTGCCAGCAGCCAAGATCGTGGACAGGGTTCGAACACCGGGGAGCTGTTTTTT	CASSQDRGQGSNTGELFF
TRBD1	TRBV19	13	TRBJ1-5	-	TGTGCCAGTAGTAAGGACAGGGCTCAGCCCCAGCATTTT	CASSKDRAQPQHF
-	TRBV28	15	TRBJ1-4	many	TGTGCCAGCAGCCGGGACGCCGAGGGTAGGGAAAAACTGTTTTTT	CASSRDAEGREKLFF
-	TRBV20-1	13	TRBJ2-7	few	TGCAGTGCTAGGGCAGGTCGCACCTACGAGCAGTACTTC	CSARAGRTYEQYF
TRBD2	TRBV5-1	15	TRBJ2-3	few	TGCGCCAGCAGTATAGCGGGGTGGAGCACAGATACGCAGTATTTT	CASSIAGWSTDTQYF
-	TRBV19	13	TRBJ2-7	few	TGTGCCAGTAGTCTAATTCCAGGGGACGAGCAGTACTTC	CASSLIPGDEQYF
TRBD1	TRBV3-1	16	TRBJ2-5	many	TGTGCCAGCAGCCAAGATTGGACAGGGGGACAAGAGACCCAGTACTTC	CASSQDWTGGQETQYF
-	TRBV5-1	15	TRBJ2-3	few	TGCGCCAGCAGCCTGGAGGACGGACCCACAGATACGCAGTATTTT	CASSLEDGPTDTQYF
TRBD2	TRBV18	14	TRBJ2-3	few	TGTGCCAGCTCACCTAATCTAGCGGGTGATACGCAGTATTTT	CASSPNLAGDTQYF
-	TRBV6-2/TRBV6-3	14	TRBJ1-1	many	TGTGCCAGCAGTTGGGGCCGCGGGAACACTGAAGCTTTCTTT	CASSWGRGNTEAFF
TRBD2	TRBV6-5	15	TRBJ2-1	-	TGTGCCAGCAACCGACTAGCGGCCTCCTACAATGAGCAGTTCTTC	CASNRLAASYNEQFF
-	TRBV20-1	13	TRBJ2-7	-	TGCAGTGCTCGACTGACTACTTCCTACGAGCAGTACTTC	CSARLTTSYEQYF
-	TRBV29-1	16	TRBJ2-1	-	TGCAGCGTTGAAGATCAGGGACGCCGGACGTACAATGAGCAGTTCTTC	CSVEDQGRRTYNEQFF
-	TRBV18	15	TRBJ1-4	many	TGTGCCAGCTCACCAATTGGGTCAGGAGGTGAAAAACTGTTTTTT	CASSPIGSGGEKLFF
TRBD2	TRBV9	17	TRBJ2-1	many	TGTGCCAGCAGCGTCAGCCCCAGGGTAGCGGGAGACAATGAGCAGTTCTTC	CASSVSPRVAGDNEQFF
TRBD1	TRBV7-3	15	TRBJ2-1	many	TGTGCCAGCAGCTCCGGGACAGGGGCTTCCAATGAGCAGTTCTTC	CASSSGTGASNEQFF
TRBD2	TRBV12-3/TRBV12-4	14	TRBJ2-1	few	TGTGCCAGCAGTGGACTAGCGGAGTACAATGAGCAGTTCTTC	CASSGLAEYNEQFF
TRBD2	TRBV5-1	14	TRBJ2-5	many	TGCGCCAGCACTGGAGTAGCGGGGCAAGAGACCCAGTACTTC	CASTGVAGQETQYF
-	TRBV6-5	11	TRBJ1-4	few	TGTGCCAGCAGCAACGGGGGAAAACTGTTTTTT	CASSNGGKLFF
TRBD2	TRBV12-3/TRBV12-4	18	TRBJ2-2	-	TGTGCCAGCAGTCATGGGGCTAGCGGGAGGGCCGAGGACGGGGAGCTGTTTTTT	CASSHGASGRAEDGELFF
-	TRBV7-7	13	TRBJ2-1	many	TGTGCCAGCAGCCCCCGTTTCGACAATGAGCAGTTCTTC	CASSPRFDNEQFF
TRBD1	TRBV5-1	15	TRBJ2-1	few	TGCGCCAGCAGCTCCTATTCCGGGACAGACAATGAGCAGTTCTTC	CASSSYSGTDNEQFF
TRBD2	TRBV3-1	16	TRBJ2-1	many	TGTGCCAGCAGCCGACGGACTAGCGGGGATCGCAATGAGCAGTTCTTC	CASSRRTSGDRNEQFF
-	TRBV3-1	17	TRBJ2-3	-	TGTGCCAGCAGCCAAACCCCCAGGTGGGGGGGCACAGATACGCAGTATTTT	CASSQTPRWGGTDTQYF
-	TRBV28	13	TRBJ2-7	few	TGTGCCAGCAGTTCCCGACACACCTACGAGCAGTACTTC	CASSSRHTYEQYF
-	TRBV6-5	16	TRBJ1-1	many	TGTGCCAGCAGTTACGGAACAGGGACGACGAACACTGAAGCTTTCTTT	CASSYGTGTTNTEAFF
-	TRBV29-1	17	TRBJ2-1	many	TGCAGCGTTGATCGCTCACCGGGGAGCGGGCGGAACAATGAGCAGTTCTTC	CSVDRSPGSGRNNEQFF
TRBD2	TRBV7-2	18	TRBJ2-3	many	TGTGCCAGCAGCTTAGAGGTAGCGGGGGTCGTGGGCACAGATACGCAGTATTTT	CASSLEVAGVVGTDTQYF
TRBD1	TRBV14	17	TRBJ2-7	few	TGTGCCAGCAGCCAAGGGGGGCTCGGGGACAGTTCCTACGAGCAGTACTTC	CASSQGGLGDSSYEQYF
TRBD1	TRBV18	14	TRBJ1-1	-	TGTGCCAGCTCCCTAGACAGGGGAACGGTTGAAGCTTTCTTT	CASSLDRGTVEAFF
-	TRBV5-1	13	TRBJ1-2	many	TGCGCCAGCAGCTTGCCGGGTTCGGGTGGCTACACCTTC	CASSLPGSGGYTF
TRBD2	TRBV6-6	16	TRBJ2-3	many	TGTGCCAGCAGTTACCCGCTAGCGGGGGGACCAGATACGCAGTATTTT	CASSYPLAGGPDTQYF
-	TRBV2	13	TRBJ1-4	few	TGTGCCAGCAGGAGACGTTGGGATGAAAAACTGTTTTTT	CASRRRWDEKLFF
TRBD1	TRBV4-1	19	TRBJ1-3	few	TGCGCCAGCAGCCAAGAAGGGGGACAGACTAGCCTGCGTGGAAACACCATATATTTT	CASSQEGGQTSLRGNTIYF
-	TRBV7-2	16	TRBJ2-3	many	TGTGCCAGCAGCTTTGGCGGGGGCAGGGGTTCGGATACGCAGTATTTT	CASSFGGGRGSDTQYF
TRBD1	TRBV15	16	TRBJ1-3	-	TGTGCCACCAGCAGAGGGGACAGGTTCGCTGGAAACACCATATATTTT	CATSRGDRFAGNTIYF
-	TRBV5-1	13	TRBJ2-7	many	TGCGCCAGCAGCGTAAGGGAAACCTACGAGCAGTACTTC	CASSVRETYEQYF
-	TRBV6-5	13	TRBJ2-5	many	TGTGCCAGCAGTAGGGAGCTATTCTCCTCCCAGTACTTC	CASSRELFSSQYF
-	TRBV27	13	TRBJ1-2	few	TGTGCCAGCAGTTTGTTGGGCTACTATGGCTACACCTTC	CASSLLGYYGYTF
-	TRBV27	13	TRBJ2-3	few	TGTGCCAGCAGTATCGGGTTCTTTAATACGCAGTATTTT	CASSIGFFNTQYF
-	TRBV15	14	TRBJ2-3	-	TGTGTCACCAGCAGAGATCGTGCGGGAGATACGCAGTATTTT	CVTSRDRAGDTQYF
-	TRBV30	15	TRBJ2-3	-	TGTGCCTGGAAAAGGCCTTTCGGAAACACAGATACGCAGTATTTT	CAWKRPFGNTDTQYF
TRBD2	TRBV6-2/TRBV6-3	15	TRBJ2-1	many	TGTGCCAGCAGTTACTCGGGACTAGCGGGAGAAGAGCAGTTCTTC	CASSYSGLAGEEQFF
-	TRBV7-9	14	TRBJ2-2	many	TGTGCCAGCAGCCCCGGACAGAACACCGGGGAGCTGTTTTTT	CASSPGQNTGELFF
-	TRBV27	13	TRBJ2-7	many	TGTGCCAGCAGCCTCGGGCCCACCGCCGAGCAGTACTTC	CASSLGPTAEQYF
-	TRBV5-1	15	TRBJ2-1	-	TGCGCCAGCAGCTTGGACGGGACCCGCTTTGATGAGCAGTTCTTC	CASSLDGTRFDEQFF
-	TRBV20-1	13	TRBJ2-7	few	TGCAGTGCTAGAGATATACAAGACTACGAGCAGTACTTC	CSARDIQDYEQYF
-	TRBV7-2	15	TRBJ1-5	many	TGTGCCAGCAGCTTAGCAGGTGGTTTCGGTCAGCCCCAGCATTTT	CASSLAGGFGQPQHF
TRBD1	TRBV12-3/TRBV12-4	14	TRBJ1-1	many	TGTGCCAGCAGCCCAAGGACAGGGGGCACTGAAGCTTTCTTT	CASSPRTGGTEAFF
-	TRBV20-1	15	TRBJ1-3	-	TGCAGTGCTAGAACGCAGCTGGGCTCTGGAAACACCATATATTTT	CSARTQLGSGNTIYF
-	TRBV12-3/TRBV12-4	14	TRBJ1-3	many	TGTGCCAGCAGGGGAACAGGAACTGGAAACACCATATATTTT	CASRGTGTGNTIYF
-	TRBV6-1	14	TRBJ2-3	-	TGTGCCAGCAGTGGGTACAGGTCCCCAGATACGCAGTATTTT	CASSGYRSPDTQYF
TRBD1	TRBV5-1	14	TRBJ2-7	many	TGCGCCAGCAGCTGGGGGACAGGTTCCTACGAGCAGTACTTC	CASSWGTGSYEQYF
-	TRBV28	14	TRBJ1-5	many	TGTGCCAGCAGTCTACAGGGTTCCCCGCAGCCCCAGCATTTT	CASSLQGSPQPQHF
-	TRBV2	14	TRBJ1-5	-	TGTGCCAGCAATCTCGAGGGGAGCAATCAGCCCCAGCATTTT	CASNLEGSNQPQHF
-	TRBV11-2	15	TRBJ2-1	-	TGTGCCAGCAGCTCGGGAAACGGGGCCTACAATGAGCAGTTCTTC	CASSSGNGAYNEQFF
-	TRBV29-1	14	TRBJ2-7	many	TGCAGCGTTGAAGCCCCGGACAGCTCCTACGAGCAGTACTTC	CSVEAPDSSYEQYF